One and the same sample provided the 26 T cell receptor beta chains below, sequenced in a study of T cell responses to AZD1222 COVID-19 vaccine. Data came from immunoSEQ multiplex PCR; TCRdb stores just in-frame clones and leaves some out. The table lists 150,000 to 200,000 clones, about 92% of them singletons. The source material was peripheral blood, sampled 28 days after the second AZD1222 dose. These receptors were obtained from an adult who received the AZD1222 COVID-19 vaccine.

The chain uses TRBV30 and TRBJ2-3; unclear D gene. CDR1 and CDR2 (germline): GTSNPN, SVGIG (reference sequence). This CDR3 spans 13 amino acids. Trimming removed 5 bases at V and 1 base at J, with 10 bases between. The CDR3 sequence is CAWSPAGTDTQYF. The CDR3 region has the DNA TGTGCCTGGTCCCCCGCCGGCACAGATACGCAGTATTTT. Full variable domain (rest looked up from reference TRBV30 and TRBJ2-3): SQTIHQWPATLVQPVGSPLSLECTVEGTSNPNLYWYRQAAGRGLQLLFYSVGIGQISSEVPQNLSASRPQDRQFILSSKKLLLSDSGFYLCAWSPAGTDTQYFGPGTRLTVL.

The chain employs TRBV28 and TRBJ1-5; 8 bases line up with TRBD1. The junction had 10 bases not matched to a gene; V was cut back by 7 bases and J by 2 bases. CDR1 and CDR2 from the germline V gene are MDHEN and SYDVKM. The CDR3 sequence is 16 residues long. DNA for the CDR3: TGTGCCAGCAACACAGGGGGGGGCGTCGGCAATCAGCCCCAGCATTTT. This translates into CASNTGGGVGNQPQHF.

J is TRBJ1-3 and V is TRBV7-9; D is possibly TRBD1 (6 bases). The CDR3 is made up of 14 amino acids. V lost 1 base and J 3 bases, leaving 7 bases between the germline ends. Germline CDR1 is SEHNR and CDR2 is FQNEAQ (reference sequence). The CDR3 protein is CASSLVGGGNTIYF. Here the CDR3 DNA reads TGTGCCAGCAGCTTAGTAGGGGGTGGAAACACCATATATTTT.

J is TRBJ1-2 and V is TRBV6-2 or TRBV6-3, with D perhaps matching TRBD1 (5 bases). Trimming took off 6 bases at V and 4 bases at J, with 15 bases between the two ends. Germline loops: CDR1 MNHEY, CDR2 SVGEGT. The CDR3 runs 14 residues. CDR3 coding DNA: TGTGCCAGCAGCCCTGGGACGGGCCTCTATGGCTACACCTTC. Its protein is CASSPGTGLYGYTF.

The sample holds a few counts of this clone. This chain links TRBV5-1 with TRBJ1-2, with 8 bases matching TRBD1. There are 13 residues in the CDR3. Germline V gene sequence: CDR1 SGHRS, CDR2 YFSETQ. The trim removed 0 bases at V and 6 bases at J, leaving 1 base unmatched. The CDR3 DNA reads TGCGCCAGCAGCTTGGTGACAGGGGATGGCTACACCTTC. This gives the protein CASSLVTGDGYTF.

DNA for the CDR3: TGTGCCAGCAGCCAAGATGGGGGGGAGCAGTACTTC. This translates into CASSQDGGEQYF. The chain combines TRBV3-1 (or the pseudogene TRBV3-2) with TRBJ2-7; TRBD2 might be the D (6 bases). The CDR3 covers 12 residues. The V end was cut by 0 bases, the J end by 7 bases, with 7 bases between. Germline lookup yields CDR1 LGHDT and CDR2 YNNKEL (reference sequence).

The chain links TRBV4-1 to TRBJ1-1; D not certain. The germline V gene has CDR1 MGHRA and CDR2 YSYEKL. The CDR3 has 13 residues. With 4 bases removed from V and 2 bases from J, the gap between germline ends came to 8 bases. Here the CDR3 reads CASSRGDNTEAFF. The CDR3 DNA sequence: TGCGCCAGCAGCCGCGGGGATAACACTGAAGCTTTCTTT.

V and J are TRBV27 and TRBJ2-7; no firm D call. From germline, CDR1 is MNHEY and CDR2 SMNVEV (reference sequence). Trimming removed 2 bases from V and 4 bases from J, with 9 bases in between. The CDR3 contains 13 residues. The CDR3 DNA sequence: TGTGCCAGCAGTTTAGGCTCTATTTACGAGCAGTACTTC. The encoded protein is CASSLGSIYEQYF.

This chain links TRBV6-1 with TRBJ2-4, with a possible D match to TRBD2 (5 bases). The germline V gene has CDR1 MNHNS and CDR2 SASEGT. The CDR3 is 17 residues long. Between the trimmed V and J ends, which lost 0 bases and 0 bases, there was a span of 12 bases. DNA for the CDR3: TGTGCCAGCAGTGAAGCCGACGGGGTCCTAGCCAAAAACATTCAGTACTTC. This translates into CASSEADGVLAKNIQYF.

The chain combines TRBV19 with TRBJ2-7, with 8 bases fitting TRBD1. Per the germline V gene, CDR1 is LNHDA and CDR2 is SQIVND (reference sequence). V gave up 3 bases and J gave up 3 bases; unmatched junction bases: 7. This CDR3 has 15 amino acids. The CDR3 DNA follows: TGTGCCAGTAGTATCAACAGGGGGACATACTACGAGCAGTACTTC. Amino acid sequence: CASSINRGTYYEQYF.

About this clone: Distinct nucleotide sequences in the sample also encode this CDR3. This sequence joins TRBV19 and TRBJ2-7; TRBD1 might be the D (6 bases). Germline loops: CDR1 LNHDA, CDR2 SQIVND (reference sequence). The CDR3 has 12 amino acids. Trimming took 4 bases from V and 3 from J, leaving 7 bases between them. The CDR3 DNA reads TGTGCCAGTAGTACACAGGGCTACGAGCAGTACTTC. Translated, it gives CASSTQGYEQYF.

The CDR3 DNA is TGTGCCAGTAGTACAGGGGGCTTGAGCAATCAGCCCCAGCATTTT. Translated: CASSTGGLSNQPQHF. The chain joins TRBV19 to TRBJ1-5, with 8 positions matching TRBD1. The V and J ends lost 4 bases and 1 base, in that order; junction bases with no gene match: 3. Germline values: CDR1 LNHDA, CDR2 SQIVND (reference sequence). The CDR3 length is 15 residues.

The chain has TRBV5-4 and TRBJ1-4; TRBD1 is a possible D gene (6 bases). Germline loops: CDR1 SGHNT, CDR2 YYREEE (reference sequence). CDR3 size: 14 residues. Trimming removed 4 bases at V and 3 bases at J, with 10 bases between. The CDR3 loop is CASSLQGANEKLFF. The CDR3 bases are TGTGCCAGCAGCCTACAGGGAGCTAATGAAAAACTGTTTTTT.

The chain links TRBV3-1 (or the pseudogene TRBV3-2) to TRBJ1-5; TRBD1 might be the D (5 bases). CDR3 length equals 14 residues. Trimming removed 1 base from V and 9 bases from J, with 13 bases in between. Germline CDR1 LGHDT, CDR2 YNNKEL (reference sequence). In nucleotides, the CDR3 is TGTGCCAGCAGCCAAGCAGGGCCCTCACGGCCCCAGCATTTT. It is translated as CASSQAGPSRPQHF.

This clone was recorded a few times. V usage is TRBV6-5 and J usage is TRBJ1-5; weak D call: TRBD1 (6 bases). V gave up 0 bases and J gave up 1 base, with 10 bases separating them. Germline V gene lookup returns CDR1 MNHEY and CDR2 SVGAGI. The CDR3 spans 16 residues. CDR3 sequence: CASSYSGGRSNQPQHF. CDR3 nucleotide sequence: TGTGCCAGCAGTTACTCAGGGGGGCGCAGCAATCAGCCCCAGCATTTT.

CDR3: CASSTGLNEQFF. For the CDR3, the DNA is TGTGCCAGCAGCACAGGACTCAATGAGCAGTTCTTC. The chain carries TRBV7-2 and TRBJ2-1, with D possibly called TRBD1 or TRBD2 (5 bases each). The germline V gene has CDR1 SGHTA and CDR2 FQGNSA. The germline V and J ends were trimmed by 5 bases and 6 bases, with 8 bases remaining between them. The CDR3 runs to 12 residues.

The chain recombines TRBV7-2 with TRBJ2-7; 7 positions match TRBD2. This CDR3 has 12 residues. CDR1 SGHTA and CDR2 FQGNSA come from the germline V gene. With 7 bases clipped from V and 7 bases from J, the junction kept 7 bases outside the gene matches. In nucleotides, the CDR3 is TGTGCCAGCAACCCCCCGGGGGGTGAGCAGTACTTC. Translated: CASNPPGGEQYF.

This sequence joins TRBV7-9 and TRBJ2-7, with TRBD2 identical over 11 bases. V lost 4 bases and J lost 1; bases outside the gene matches: 9. The CDR3 has 17 residues. Germline V lookup: CDR1 SEHNR, CDR2 FQNEAQ (reference sequence). The CDR3 nucleotides read TGTGCCAGCAGCTCCCAATGGGCTAGCGGGGGGTCCTACGAGCAGTACTTC. Translated, it gives CASSSQWASGGSYEQYF.

V and J are TRBV28 and TRBJ1-5, with 7 bases lining up with TRBD1. The J segment lost 2 bases and the V segment lost 3 bases, leaving 7 bases of the junction unmatched. Germline assignment: CDR1 MDHEN and CDR2 SYDVKM. The CDR3 consists of 16 residues. CDR3 bases: TGTGCCAGCAGTTTTCTGGGACAGAACCGCAATCAGCCCCAGCATTTT. Amino acids: CASSFLGQNRNQPQHF.

The chain is built from TRBV5-5 and TRBJ1-3; no reliable D call. This CDR3 is 16 amino acids long. The germline CDR1 and CDR2 sequences are SGHKS and YYEKEE (reference sequence). V lost 5 bases and J lost 0, with 15 bases in between. This CDR3 is CASSFPGRTSGNTIYF. CDR3 nucleotide sequence: TGTGCCAGCAGTTTTCCGGGTCGGACCTCTGGAAACACCATATATTTT.

The chain links TRBV3-1 (or the pseudogene TRBV3-2) to TRBJ1-1; 7 bases fit TRBD1. CDR1 LGHDT and CDR2 YNNKEL come from the germline V gene (reference sequence). Unmatched junction bases numbered 4, after V lost 2 bases and J lost 10 bases. This CDR3 comprises 12 residues. The CDR3 spells CASSQQDRAAFF. The CDR3 bases are TGTGCCAGCAGCCAACAAGACAGGGCAGCTTTCTTT.

V and J are TRBV28 and TRBJ1-3; the D gene is possibly TRBD1 (6 bases). Looked up from germline, CDR1 is MDHEN and CDR2 is SYDVKM. There are 15 residues in the CDR3. V dropped 6 bases and J dropped 0 bases, with 12 bases sitting between them. The CDR3 spells CASSTLRGSGNTIYF. CDR3 in DNA: TGTGCCAGCAGCACCCTCAGGGGCTCTGGAAACACCATATATTTT.

This clone has a single count. V gene TRBV6-4 combines with J gene TRBJ2-3; 9 bases agree with TRBD2. J was trimmed by 2 bases and V by 2 bases; bases with no gene match: 2. The CDR3 has 15 residues. CDR1 and CDR2 (germline): MRHNA, SNTAGT. CDR3 amino acids: CASSDSGGTTDTQYF. CDR3 DNA sequence: TGTGCCAGCAGTGACAGCGGGGGGACCACAGATACGCAGTATTTT.

The chain carries TRBV5-1 and TRBJ2-7; no firm D call. V was trimmed by 0 bases and J by 3 bases, leaving 13 bases between them. CDR1 is SGHRS, CDR2 YFSETQ, per germline. CDR3 length: 15 residues. The chain's CDR3 is CASSLVTGTSYEQYF. CDR3 bases: TGCGCCAGCAGCTTGGTCACGGGTACGAGCTACGAGCAGTACTTC.

V gene TRBV6-2 or TRBV6-3 combines with J gene TRBJ2-7, with D hard to call. The CDR3 is made up of 11 amino acids. Trimming removed 3 bases at V and 8 bases at J, with 8 bases between. The germline CDR1 and CDR2 sequences are MNHEY and SVGEGT. CDR3 nucleotides: TGTGCCAGCAGTTATACCGTGAAGCAGTACTTC. Protein: CASSYTVKQYF.

The chain joins TRBV5-1 to TRBJ2-2, with D perhaps TRBD1 or TRBD2 (5 bases each). The CDR3 sequence is 16 residues long. Germline CDR1 reads SGHRS; CDR2 reads YFSETQ. Trimming cost V 1 base and J 0 bases, with 10 bases left between them. DNA of the CDR3: TGCGCCAGCAGCTTGATTGGGACCGCGAACACCGGGGAGCTGTTTTTT. Translated, it gives CASSLIGTANTGELFF.